This T cell receptor (beta chain) was captured in a study of cytomegalovirus exposure and HLA in healthy donors. This CDR3 has 14 residues. Germline lookup yields CDR1 SGHRS and CDR2 YFSETQ. V was clipped by 0 bases and J by 2 bases, with 8 bases between them. Researchers ran the PCR with 60 Vbeta and 13 Jbeta primers. Clones were read by immunoSEQ multiplex PCR, and TCRdb kept only the in-frame ones, dropping some. The repertoire has 150,000 to 200,000 clones, about 85% of them found once; the top ten carry 1%. General observations from the study: Researchers reported from a later analysis that most CMV-associated TCR beta chains appeared HLA-restricted. Listed as cytomegalovirus-associated were over 150 TCR beta chains.

In regard to this clone: Its antigen remains unidentified.

This TCR was recovered from a boy between 2 and 15 years old in good health and CMV-seronegative. Sequencing was done on a sample of PBMCs. V is TRBV5-1 and J is TRBJ1-1; possibly TRBD1 for D (5 bases). CDR3 sequence (DNA): TGCGCCAGCAGCTTGGCAGGGATCAACACTGAAGCTTTCTTT. It yields the protein CASSLAGINTEAFF.